The 17 T cell receptor beta chains presented below share a single source sample, sequenced in a study of T cell responses to AZD1222 COVID-19 vaccine. The assay was immunoSEQ multiplex PCR, and TCRdb's table has in-frame clones only and misses some. Among roughly 150,000 clones listed, 75% to 95% were seen once. Here the sequenced sample was peripheral blood, taken on day 0 of AZD1222 vaccination. The receptor set was obtained from an adult in good health.

The V call is TRBV10-3, the J call TRBJ1-4; D not certain. The V gene's germline CDR1 is ENHRY and CDR2 SYGVKD. The CDR3 is 13 amino acids. Deletions cut 2 bases from V and 5 bases from J, with 6 bases between. Written as DNA, the CDR3 is TGTGCCATCAGTGAGACCAACAATGAAAAACTGTTTTTT. Translated, it gives CAISETNNEKLFF.

J is TRBJ2-1 and V is TRBV6-5; 7 bases map to TRBD1. The CDR3 contains 13 residues. The V gene's germline CDR1 is MNHEY and CDR2 SVGAGI. V lost 6 bases to trimming and J lost 15 bases; unmatched junction nucleotides: 14. CDR3 bases: TGTGCCAGCAGCCCCCCGGGACAGCTTGGTCGGTTCTTC. Translating gives CASSPPGQLGRFF.

The rearrangement joins TRBV11-1 to TRBJ2-7, with 8 nucleotides matching TRBD1. The CDR3 is made up of 16 amino acids. V was clipped by 3 bases and J by 1 base; unmatched bases: 8. Per germline, CDR1 SGHAT and CDR2 FQDESV (reference sequence). CDR3: CASSFPRQGSSYEQYF. The CDR3 region has the DNA TGTGCCAGCAGCTTCCCACGACAGGGGTCATCCTACGAGCAGTACTTC. Looking up the rest from reference TRBV11-1 and TRBJ2-7 gives the full variable domain: EAEVAQSPRYKITEKSQAVAFWCDPISGHATLYWYRQILGQGPELLVQFQDESVVDDSQLPKDRFSAERLKGVDSTLKIQPAELGDSAMYLCASSFPRQGSSYEQYFGPGTRLTVT.

This chain uses TRBV9 with TRBJ2-1; TRBD1 might be the D (5 bases). The V end was cut by 4 bases, the J end by 1 base, with 15 bases between. Looked up from germline, CDR1 is SGDLS and CDR2 is YYNGEE. The CDR3 loop spans 16 amino acids. CDR3 protein: CASSPRLAGSYNEQFF. The CDR3 bases are TGTGCCAGCAGCCCCCGACTCGCAGGGTCCTACAATGAGCAGTTCTTC. Based on the CDR3 plus reference TRBV9 and TRBJ2-1, the full variable domain is DSGVTQTPKHLITATGQRVTLRCSPRSGDLSVYWYQQSLDQGLQFLIQYYNGEERAKGNILERFSAQQFPDLHSELNLSSLELGDSALYFCASSPRLAGSYNEQFFGPGTRLTVL.

On this clone: The sample has other DNA sequences that encode this CDR3 too. V and J are TRBV5-4 and TRBJ2-3; TRBD2 matches 9 bases. The CDR3 is 16 residues long. With V trimmed by 5 bases and J by 0 bases, 7 bases remained unmatched. The V gene's germline CDR1 is SGHNT and CDR2 YYREEE (reference sequence). The CDR3 region is CASRYGLAPSTDTQYF. CDR3 nucleotides: TGTGCCAGCAGATATGGACTAGCGCCGAGCACAGATACGCAGTATTTT.

The chain carries TRBV28 and TRBJ2-4, with D tentatively TRBD2 (7 bases). The CDR3 has 14 residues. Trimming pared 6 bases from V and 8 bases from J, leaving 17 bases between. The germline V gene encodes CDR1 MDHEN and CDR2 SYDVKM. This CDR3 is CASRGGGILHIQYF. The CDR3 bases are TGTGCCAGCAGGGGAGGGGGAATCCTCCACATTCAGTACTTC.

The chain couples TRBV28 to TRBJ1-4, with D hard to call. Trimming cost V 11 bases and J 4 bases, with 17 bases left between them. Germline V gene sequence: CDR1 MDHEN, CDR2 SYDVKM. This CDR3 has 14 amino acids. CDR3 in DNA: TGTGCCTCTAAGGGCGGGCTGGGTAATGAAAAACTGTTTTTT. It specifies CASKGGLGNEKLFF.

The chain recombines TRBV4-3 with TRBJ2-7; D is undetermined. The V end was cut by 0 bases, the J end by 2 bases, with 11 bases between. The CDR3 spans 15 residues. Germline loops: CDR1 LGHNA, CDR2 YSLEER. As DNA, the CDR3 is TGCGCCAGCAGCCAAGATCAAGGGCGTACCTACGAGCAGTACTTC. Amino acids: CASSQDQGRTYEQYF.

The J gene is TRBJ1-5, the V gene TRBV30, with 7 bases aligning to TRBD1. This CDR3 has 12 residues. Trimming removed 5 bases from V and 3 bases from J; junction bases left unmatched: 1. Looked up from germline, CDR1 is GTSNPN and CDR2 is SVGIG (reference sequence). CDR3 nucleotide sequence: TGTGCCTGGGGACAGGACAATCAGCCCCAGCATTTT. Its translation is CAWGQDNQPQHF.

The V gene is TRBV24-1, the J gene TRBJ1-6; D gene uncertain. V was trimmed by 12 bases and J by 0 bases, leaving 8 bases between them. Germline lookup yields CDR1 KGHDR and CDR2 SFDVKD. The CDR3 runs 13 residues. The CDR3 region is CAAGGSYNSPLHF. The CDR3 region has the DNA TGTGCCGCGGGTGGCTCCTATAATTCACCCCTCCACTTT.

The chain uses TRBV18 and TRBJ2-7, with TRBD1 matching 9 bases. The V gene's germline CDR1 is KGHSH and CDR2 LQKENI. The CDR3 length is 15 residues. V trimming: 5 bases; J trimming: 5 bases; junction bases outside the gene matches: 10. CDR3 DNA sequence: TGTGCCAGCTCATCGCCGGGACAGGGTGTACACGAGCAGTACTTC. Its protein product is CASSSPGQGVHEQYF.

The rearrangement uses TRBV27 and TRBJ2-6; 8 nucleotides agree with TRBD2. CDR3 length equals 17 residues. J gave up 4 bases and V 6 bases, and 11 bases lay outside the gene matches. Germline V gene lookup returns CDR1 MNHEY and CDR2 SMNVEV (reference sequence). CDR3 DNA: TGTGCCAGCAGATCAGCCGGGAGGGCGACGGGGGCCAACGTCCTGACTTTC. It translates to CASRSAGRATGANVLTF.

The chain uses TRBV2 and TRBJ2-2; the D is unclear. Looked up from germline, CDR1 is SNHLY and CDR2 is FYNNEI. Trimming cost V 4 bases and J 1 base, with 7 bases left between them. This CDR3 has 14 residues. CDR3 nucleotides: TGTGCCAGCAGTGTAGGACGGAACACCGGGGAGCTGTTTTTT. Its translation: CASSVGRNTGELFF.

J is TRBJ1-6 and V is TRBV9, with TRBD1 identical over 7 bases. V was clipped by 3 bases and J by 2 bases; unmatched bases: 5. This CDR3 region has 16 residues. Germline V gene sequence: CDR1 SGDLS, CDR2 YYNGEE. The CDR3 DNA reads TGTGCCAGCAGCGGAAACAGGGGCCCCTATAATTCACCCCTCCACTTT. Amino acid sequence: CASSGNRGPYNSPLHF.

The rearrangement joins TRBV2 to TRBJ1-5; D unresolved. The V gene's germline CDR1 is SNHLY and CDR2 FYNNEI. The CDR3 contains 15 residues. V lost 7 bases, J lost 1 base, and 14 bases lay in between. CDR3 sequence reads: CASKWSSSSNQPQHF. The CDR3 region has the DNA TGTGCCAGCAAATGGTCCTCATCAAGCAATCAGCCCCAGCATTTT.

The gene calls are TRBV2 and TRBJ1-3; TRBD1 agrees at 8 bases. This CDR3 has 17 amino acids. The germline gives CDR1 SNHLY, CDR2 FYNNEI. The V gene end was trimmed by 5 bases and the J gene end by 2 bases; junction bases not matched to a gene: 11. The CDR3: CASSLRRQGRPGNTIYF. The CDR3 DNA is TGTGCCAGCAGTTTACGCCGACAGGGGAGGCCTGGAAACACCATATATTTT.

J is TRBJ2-1 and V is TRBV7-2; 8 bases agree with TRBD1. The CDR3 totals 14 residues. Per the germline V gene, CDR1 is SGHTA and CDR2 is FQGNSA. Trimming at V came to 5 bases and at J to 6 bases, leaving 6 bases not matched to a gene. The chain's CDR3 is CASSADRGGNEQFF. The DNA for the CDR3 is TGTGCCAGCAGCGCAGACAGGGGCGGCAATGAGCAGTTCTTC.